This T cell receptor (beta chain) was sequenced in a study of blood T cell repertoires in COVID-19. Assay: immunoSEQ multiplex PCR; the TCRdb copy retains only in-frame clones and omits some. The table records around 110,000 clones, about 80% of them present only once. This CDR3 is 17 amino acids long. The V end lost 0 bases, the J end lost 5 bases, and 18 bases lay between the germline ends. Germline-derived CDR1 and CDR2 are SGHNT and YYREEE (reference sequence). The chain joins TRBV5-4 to TRBJ1-5; D ambiguous. The receptor comes from a man between 65 and 85 years old with active or convalescent COVID-19. The source material was peripheral blood. CDR3 nucleotide sequence: TGTGCCAGCAGCTTGGGAACTGACCCCGGGAGAGATCAGCCCCAGCATTTT. Protein sequence: CASSLGTDPGRDQPQHF.